The T cell receptor (beta chain) under discussion was sequenced for a study of blood T cell repertoires in COVID-19. The J segment lost 6 bases and the V segment lost 1 base, leaving 6 bases of the junction unmatched. Germline V lookup: CDR1 LGHNA, CDR2 YSLEER. CDR3 size: 16 residues. Per the original methods: Nucleated cell counts were estimated from reference gene primer amplification. Repertoires were generated with immunoSEQ multiplex PCR, while TCRdb's copy carries only in-frame clones and drops some. Clonal size and the V and J genes are those of that table, whereas D and trimming came from the DNA. The sample has about 15,000 clones, approximately 88% seen once.

The clonotype was recovered from a woman aged 65 to 85 in a cohort sampled during active or convalescent COVID-19. The sample comprised peripheral blood. The chain is built from TRBV4-3 and TRBJ2-1, with 10 bases lining up with TRBD2. CDR3 region: CASSQAPSGGGNEQFF. As DNA, the CDR3 is TGCGCCAGCAGCCAAGCCCCTAGCGGGGGTGGCAATGAGCAGTTCTTC.